A selection of T cell receptor beta chains follows, all from one sample in a study of OX40 agonist ivuxolimab in advanced cancers. Here immunoSEQ multiplex PCR was the method, and the copy in TCRdb shows in-frame clones only, minus some. The sample shows 30,000 to 45,000 clones, over 80% of them seen only once. The material sequenced was CD4+ or CD8+ T cells sorted from blood, taken in a trial of the OX40 agonist ivuxolimab. Every receptor here comes from an adult with an advanced solid tumor such as melanoma, head and neck, liver or kidney cancer. CDR3s leave out the opening cysteine and the closing phenylalanine or tryptophan. The order of the fields is clone size, J gene, CDR3 length, V gene, CDR3 protein. Clone size is not always given. Where it is, it says once, few, many or a class for expanded clones.

>NA|TRBJ1-1|12|TRBV29-1
SVTLEGANTEAF
>NA|TRBJ2-2|14|TRBV7-2
ASSLSGGGRTGELF
>NA|TRBJ1-2|10|TRBV5-6
ASSSGLYGYT
>NA|TRBJ2-2|12|TRBV19
ASSSDGYTGELF
>NA|TRBJ2-5|11|TRBV25-1
ASRGQATTSQY
>NA|TRBJ2-3|14|TRBV5-1
ASSLGDRASTDTQY
>NA|TRBJ2-3|11|TRBV2
ASTSGGGDTQY
>NA|TRBJ2-5|13|TRBV7-2
ASSWGRGHQETQY
>NA|TRBJ2-3|8|TRBV20-1
STGADTQY
>few|TRBJ1-1|12|TRBV5-1
ASSLAGGDTEAF
>NA|TRBJ1-3|14|TRBV4-2
ASSQGQGASDNTIY
>NA|TRBJ2-3|13|TRBV19
ASSFPGLNTDTQY